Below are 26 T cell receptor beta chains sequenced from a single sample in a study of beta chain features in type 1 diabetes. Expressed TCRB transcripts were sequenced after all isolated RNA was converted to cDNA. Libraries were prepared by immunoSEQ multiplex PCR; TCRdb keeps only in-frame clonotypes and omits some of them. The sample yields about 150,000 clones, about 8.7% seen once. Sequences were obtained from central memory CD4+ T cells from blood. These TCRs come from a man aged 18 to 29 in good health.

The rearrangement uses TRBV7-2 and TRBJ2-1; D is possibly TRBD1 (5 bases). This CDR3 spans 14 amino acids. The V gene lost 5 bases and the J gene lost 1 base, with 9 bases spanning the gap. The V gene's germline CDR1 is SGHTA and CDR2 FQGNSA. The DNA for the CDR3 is TGTGCCAGCAGCGCACAGGCATCCTACAATGAGCAGTTCTTC. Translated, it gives CASSAQASYNEQFF.

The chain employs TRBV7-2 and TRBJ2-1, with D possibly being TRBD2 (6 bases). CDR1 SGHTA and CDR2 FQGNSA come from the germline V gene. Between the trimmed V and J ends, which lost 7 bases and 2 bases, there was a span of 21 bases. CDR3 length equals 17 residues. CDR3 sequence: CASNLHGDWPPYNEQFF. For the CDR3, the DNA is TGTGCCAGCAATCTTCACGGGGACTGGCCCCCCTACAATGAGCAGTTCTTC.

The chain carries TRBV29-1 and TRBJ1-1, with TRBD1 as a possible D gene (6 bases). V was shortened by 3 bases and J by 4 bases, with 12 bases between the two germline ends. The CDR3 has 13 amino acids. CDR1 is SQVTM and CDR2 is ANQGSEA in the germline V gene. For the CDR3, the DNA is TGCAGCGTTGACAGGGGTTTGGGCACTGAAGCTTTCTTT. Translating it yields CSVDRGLGTEAFF. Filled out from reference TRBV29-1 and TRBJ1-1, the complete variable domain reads SAVISQKPSRDICQRGTSLTIQCQVDSQVTMMFWYRQQPGQSLTLIATANQGSEATYESGFVIDKFPISRPNLTFSTLTVSNMSPEDSSIYLCSVDRGLGTEAFFGQGTRLTVV.

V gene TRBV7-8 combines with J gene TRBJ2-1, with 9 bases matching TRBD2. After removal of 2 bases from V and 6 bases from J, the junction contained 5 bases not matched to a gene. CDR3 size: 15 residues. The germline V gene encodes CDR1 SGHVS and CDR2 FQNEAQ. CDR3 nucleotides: TGTGCCAGCAGCTTAAGAGCGGGGGGCCCCAATGAGCAGTTCTTC. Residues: CASSLRAGGPNEQFF. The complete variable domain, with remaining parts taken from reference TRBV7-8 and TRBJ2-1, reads GAGVSQSPRYKVAKRGQDVALRCDPISGHVSLFWYQQALGQGPEFLTYFQNEAQLDKSGLPSDRFFAERPEGSVSTLKIQRTQQEDSAVYLCASSLRAGGPNEQFFGPGTRLTVL.

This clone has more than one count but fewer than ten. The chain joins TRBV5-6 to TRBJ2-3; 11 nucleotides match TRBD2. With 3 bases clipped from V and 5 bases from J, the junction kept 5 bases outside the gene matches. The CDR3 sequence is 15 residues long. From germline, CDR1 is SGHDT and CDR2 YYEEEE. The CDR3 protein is CASSSLAGGGDTQYF. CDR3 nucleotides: TGTGCCAGCAGCTCCCTAGCGGGGGGAGGAGATACGCAGTATTTT.

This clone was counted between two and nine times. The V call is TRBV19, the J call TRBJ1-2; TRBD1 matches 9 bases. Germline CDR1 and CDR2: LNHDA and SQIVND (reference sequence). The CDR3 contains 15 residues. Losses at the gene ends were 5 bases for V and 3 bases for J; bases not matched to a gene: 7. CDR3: CASSQGTGRYYGYTF. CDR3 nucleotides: TGTGCCAGTAGTCAGGGGACAGGGAGATACTATGGCTACACCTTC.

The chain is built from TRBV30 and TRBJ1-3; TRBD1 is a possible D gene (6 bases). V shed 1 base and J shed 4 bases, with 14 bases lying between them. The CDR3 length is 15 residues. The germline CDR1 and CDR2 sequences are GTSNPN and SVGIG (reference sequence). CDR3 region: CAWSGTASRGNTIYF. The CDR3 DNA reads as TGTGCCTGGAGTGGGACAGCATCGAGGGGAAACACCATATATTTT. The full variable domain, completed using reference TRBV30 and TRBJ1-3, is SQTIHQWPATLVQPVGSPLSLECTVEGTSNPNLYWYRQAAGRGLQLLFYSVGIGQISSEVPQNLSASRPQDRQFILSSKKLLLSDSGFYLCAWSGTASRGNTIYFGEGSWLTVV.

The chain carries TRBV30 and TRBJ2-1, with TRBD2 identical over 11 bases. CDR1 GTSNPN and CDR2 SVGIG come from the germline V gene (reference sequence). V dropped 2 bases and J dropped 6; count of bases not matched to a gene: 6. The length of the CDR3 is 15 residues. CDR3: CAWSPLAGVFNEQFF. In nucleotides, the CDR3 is TGTGCCTGGAGTCCACTAGCGGGGGTTTTCAATGAGCAGTTCTTC.

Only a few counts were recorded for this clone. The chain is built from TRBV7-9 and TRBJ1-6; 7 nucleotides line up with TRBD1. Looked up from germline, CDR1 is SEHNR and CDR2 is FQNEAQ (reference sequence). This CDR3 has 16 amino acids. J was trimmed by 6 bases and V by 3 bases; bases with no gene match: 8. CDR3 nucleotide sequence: TGTGCCAGCAGCTTGATGAGGGGGCGAGGTAATTCACCCCTCCACTTT. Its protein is CASSLMRGRGNSPLHF.

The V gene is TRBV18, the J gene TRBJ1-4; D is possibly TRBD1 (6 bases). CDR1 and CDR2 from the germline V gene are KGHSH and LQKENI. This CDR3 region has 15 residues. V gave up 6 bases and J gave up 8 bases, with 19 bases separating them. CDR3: CASSGTTGNGEKLFF. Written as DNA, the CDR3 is TGTGCCAGCTCGGGCACCACAGGGAATGGGGAAAAACTGTTTTTT.

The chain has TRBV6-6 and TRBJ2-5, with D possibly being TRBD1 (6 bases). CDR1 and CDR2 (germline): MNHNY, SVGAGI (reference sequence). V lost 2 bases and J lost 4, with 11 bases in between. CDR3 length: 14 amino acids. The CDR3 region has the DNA TGTGCCAGCAGTTACGAGGTCAGGGGAGAGACCCAGTACTTC. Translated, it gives CASSYEVRGETQYF.

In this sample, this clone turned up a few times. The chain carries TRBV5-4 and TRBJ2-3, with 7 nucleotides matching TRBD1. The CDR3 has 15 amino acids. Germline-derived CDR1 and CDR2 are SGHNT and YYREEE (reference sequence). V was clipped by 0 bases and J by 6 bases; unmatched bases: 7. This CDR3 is CASSLARVGQDTQYF. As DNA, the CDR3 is TGTGCCAGCAGCTTGGCCAGGGTGGGACAGGATACGCAGTATTTT.

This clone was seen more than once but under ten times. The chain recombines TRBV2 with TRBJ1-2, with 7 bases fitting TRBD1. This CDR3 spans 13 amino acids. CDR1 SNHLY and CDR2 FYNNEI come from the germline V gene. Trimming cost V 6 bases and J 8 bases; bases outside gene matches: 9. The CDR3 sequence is CASRDTGVGGYTF. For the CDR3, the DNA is TGTGCCAGCAGGGATACAGGGGTTGGCGGCTACACCTTC.

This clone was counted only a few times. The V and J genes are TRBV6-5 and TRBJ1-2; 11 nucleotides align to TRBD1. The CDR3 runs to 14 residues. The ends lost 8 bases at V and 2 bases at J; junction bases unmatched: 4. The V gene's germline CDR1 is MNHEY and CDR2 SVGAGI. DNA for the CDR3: TGTGCCAGCGGTCGGACAGGGGGCAACTATGGCTACACCTTC. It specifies CASGRTGGNYGYTF.

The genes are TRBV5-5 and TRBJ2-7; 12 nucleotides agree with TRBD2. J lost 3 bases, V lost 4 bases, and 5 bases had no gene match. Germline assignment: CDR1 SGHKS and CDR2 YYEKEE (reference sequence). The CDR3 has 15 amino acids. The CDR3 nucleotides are TGTGCCAGCAGCCAACCTAGCGGGGGGGGCTACGAGCAGTACTTC. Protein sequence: CASSQPSGGGYEQYF.

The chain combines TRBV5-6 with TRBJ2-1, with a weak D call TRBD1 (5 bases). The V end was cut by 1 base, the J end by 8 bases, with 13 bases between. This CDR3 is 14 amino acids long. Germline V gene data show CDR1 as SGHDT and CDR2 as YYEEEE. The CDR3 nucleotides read TGTGCCAGCAGCTTGTTTTCCAGGGTCGATGAGCAGTTCTTC. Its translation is CASSLFSRVDEQFF. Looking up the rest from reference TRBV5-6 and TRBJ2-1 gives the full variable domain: DAGVTQSPTHLIKTRGQQVTLRCSPKSGHDTVSWYQQALGQGPQFIFQYYEEEERQRGNFPDRFSGHQFPNYSSELNVNALLLGDSALYLCASSLFSRVDEQFFGPGTRLTVL.

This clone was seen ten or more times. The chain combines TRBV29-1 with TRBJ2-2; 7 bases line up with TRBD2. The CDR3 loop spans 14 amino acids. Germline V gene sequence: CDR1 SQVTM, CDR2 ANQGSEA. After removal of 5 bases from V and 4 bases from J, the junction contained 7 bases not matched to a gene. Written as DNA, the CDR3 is TGCAGCGTTAGAGGGCTAGCGGTCACCGGGGAGCTGTTTTTT. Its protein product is CSVRGLAVTGELFF.

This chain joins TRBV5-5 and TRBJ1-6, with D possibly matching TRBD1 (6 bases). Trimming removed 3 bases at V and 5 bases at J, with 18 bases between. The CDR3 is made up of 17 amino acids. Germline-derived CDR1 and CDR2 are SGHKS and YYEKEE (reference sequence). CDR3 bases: TGTGCCAGCAGCTGGGACCCCAGGACAGAGAATAATTCACCCCTCCACTTT. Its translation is CASSWDPRTENNSPLHF.

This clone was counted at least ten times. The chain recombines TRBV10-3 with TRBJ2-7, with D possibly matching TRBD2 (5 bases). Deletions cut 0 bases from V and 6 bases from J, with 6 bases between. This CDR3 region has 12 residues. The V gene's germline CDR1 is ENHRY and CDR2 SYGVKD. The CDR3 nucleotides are TGTGCCATCAGTGAGTCAGAGGGCGAGCAGTACTTC. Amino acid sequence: CAISESEGEQYF.

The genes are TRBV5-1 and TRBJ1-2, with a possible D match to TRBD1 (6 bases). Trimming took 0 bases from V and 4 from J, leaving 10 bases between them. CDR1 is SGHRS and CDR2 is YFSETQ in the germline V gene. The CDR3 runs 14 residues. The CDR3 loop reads CASSLETGLYGYTF. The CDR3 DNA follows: TGCGCCAGCAGCTTGGAGACAGGACTCTATGGCTACACCTTC. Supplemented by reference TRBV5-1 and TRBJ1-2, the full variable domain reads KAGVTQTPRYLIKTRGQQVTLSCSPISGHRSVSWYQQTPGQGLQFLFEYFSETQRNKGNFPGRFSGRQFSNSRSEMNVSTLELGDSALYLCASSLETGLYGYTFGSGTRLTVV.

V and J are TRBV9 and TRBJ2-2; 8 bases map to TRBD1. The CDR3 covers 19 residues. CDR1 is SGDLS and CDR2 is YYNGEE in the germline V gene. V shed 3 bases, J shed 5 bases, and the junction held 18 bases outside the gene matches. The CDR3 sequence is CASSADPESGTGSTGELFF. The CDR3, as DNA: TGTGCCAGCAGCGCGGACCCCGAGTCCGGGACAGGTTCGACCGGGGAGCTGTTTTTT.

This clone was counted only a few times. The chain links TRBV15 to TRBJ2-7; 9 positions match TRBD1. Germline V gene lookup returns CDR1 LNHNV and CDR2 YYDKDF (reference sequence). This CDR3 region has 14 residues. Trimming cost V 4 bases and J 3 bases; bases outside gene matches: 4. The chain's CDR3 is CATSNRDRDYEQYF. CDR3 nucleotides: TGTGCCACCAGCAACCGGGACAGGGACTACGAGCAGTACTTC.

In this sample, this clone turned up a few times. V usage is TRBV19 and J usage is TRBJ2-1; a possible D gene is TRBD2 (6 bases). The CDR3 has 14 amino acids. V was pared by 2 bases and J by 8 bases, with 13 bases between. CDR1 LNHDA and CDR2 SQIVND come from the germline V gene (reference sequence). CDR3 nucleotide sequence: TGTGCCAGTAGTATATGGGGAGGAGTTGATGAGCAGTTCTTC. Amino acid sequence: CASSIWGGVDEQFF.

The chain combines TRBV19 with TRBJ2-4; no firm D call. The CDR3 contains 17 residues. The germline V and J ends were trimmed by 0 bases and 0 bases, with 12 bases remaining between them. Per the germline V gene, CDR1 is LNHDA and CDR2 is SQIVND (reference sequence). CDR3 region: CASSIDLTALAKNIQYF. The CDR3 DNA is TGTGCCAGTAGTATAGATCTCACAGCCCTAGCCAAAAACATTCAGTACTTC.

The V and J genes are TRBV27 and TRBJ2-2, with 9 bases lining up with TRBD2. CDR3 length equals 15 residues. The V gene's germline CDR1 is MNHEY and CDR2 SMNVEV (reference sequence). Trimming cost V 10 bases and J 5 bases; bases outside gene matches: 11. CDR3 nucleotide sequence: TGTGCCACACGGGCGGCGGGGGGGCGAACCGGGGAGCTGTTTTTT. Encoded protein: CATRAAGGRTGELFF.

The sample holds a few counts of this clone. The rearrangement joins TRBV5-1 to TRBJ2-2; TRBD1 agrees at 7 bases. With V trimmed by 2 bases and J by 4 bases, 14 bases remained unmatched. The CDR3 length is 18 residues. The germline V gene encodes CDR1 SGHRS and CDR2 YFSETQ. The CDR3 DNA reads TGCGCCAGCAGCTTAACGACAGGGATGGTGGTTGGCACCGGGGAGCTGTTTTTT. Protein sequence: CASSLTTGMVVGTGELFF. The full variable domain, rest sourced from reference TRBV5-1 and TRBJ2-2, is KAGVTQTPRYLIKTRGQQVTLSCSPISGHRSVSWYQQTPGQGLQFLFEYFSETQRNKGNFPGRFSGRQFSNSRSEMNVSTLELGDSALYLCASSLTTGMVVGTGELFFGEGSRLTVL.